The 9 T cell receptor beta chains reported below all come from one sample, sequenced in a study of cytomegalovirus exposure and HLA in healthy donors. Use of 60 Vbeta and 13 Jbeta primers characterized the PCR. The repertoire was sequenced with immunoSEQ multiplex PCR; TCRdb's copy has only in-frame clones and lacks some. The repertoire holds 150,000 to 200,000 clones, with roughly 87% as singletons. Sequenced: PBMCs. The receptors come from a woman aged 45-65 years in good health and CMV-seronegative.

The chain recombines TRBV5-4 with TRBJ1-1, with D unresolved. The CDR3 loop spans 16 amino acids. Trimming cost V 1 base and J 0 bases, with 13 bases left between them. Germline values: CDR1 SGHNT, CDR2 YYREEE (reference sequence). CDR3 sequence: CASSLFYGRMNTEAFF. CDR3 DNA sequence: TGTGCCAGCAGCTTGTTTTATGGGAGGATGAACACTGAAGCTTTCTTT.

The V and J genes are TRBV7-9 and TRBJ1-2; 8 positions match TRBD1. The CDR3 is made up of 15 amino acids. The germline V gene has CDR1 SEHNR and CDR2 FQNEAQ (reference sequence). The V and J ends lost 1 base and 8 bases, in that order; junction bases with no gene match: 9. The CDR3 DNA reads as TGTGCCAGCAGCTTAGGGGTGCGGACAGGGCTAGGCTACACCTTC. Its protein product is CASSLGVRTGLGYTF.

This chain links TRBV6-5 with TRBJ2-5, with D perhaps matching TRBD2 (6 bases). With 0 bases removed from V and 3 bases from J, the gap between germline ends came to 11 bases. The germline gives CDR1 MNHEY, CDR2 SVGAGI. The CDR3 is 15 amino acids. CDR3 DNA sequence: TGTGCCAGCAGTTACTCGGTCGGGGGAAAAGAGACCCAGTACTTC. It codes for CASSYSVGGKETQYF.

V gene TRBV5-1 combines with J gene TRBJ1-1; the D gene is possibly TRBD1 (6 bases). The V end lost 3 bases, the J end lost 4 bases, and 13 bases lay between the germline ends. Germline V gene sequence: CDR1 SGHRS, CDR2 YFSETQ. CDR3 length equals 14 residues. CDR3 sequence (DNA): TGCGCCAGCAGCTCCCGGGACATCTCCACTGAAGCTTTCTTT. This gives the protein CASSSRDISTEAFF.

J is TRBJ2-5 and V is TRBV5-6; D perhaps matches TRBD1 (5 bases). This CDR3 region has 17 residues. V lost 0 bases to trimming and J lost 1 base, with 16 bases between them. CDR1 SGHDT and CDR2 YYEEEE come from the germline V gene. CDR3 region: CASSLGGWLGPQETQYF. DNA of the CDR3: TGTGCCAGCAGCTTGGGAGGTTGGTTGGGGCCCCAAGAGACCCAGTACTTC. Drawing the rest from reference TRBV5-6 and TRBJ2-5, the complete variable domain is DAGVTQSPTHLIKTRGQQVTLRCSPKSGHDTVSWYQQALGQGPQFIFQYYEEEERQRGNFPDRFSGHQFPNYSSELNVNALLLGDSALYLCASSLGGWLGPQETQYFGPGTRLLVL.

This chain connects TRBV5-1 to TRBJ1-5; 10 nucleotides match TRBD1. The CDR3 extends over 15 amino acids. Germline-derived CDR1 and CDR2 are SGHRS and YFSETQ. V lost 4 bases and J lost 7; bases outside the gene matches: 8. CDR3 nucleotides: TGCGCCAGCAGCATATCGGGACAGGGGAACCAGCCCCAGCATTTT. This codes for CASSISGQGNQPQHF. The whole variable domain, filled in from reference TRBV5-1 and TRBJ1-5, reads KAGVTQTPRYLIKTRGQQVTLSCSPISGHRSVSWYQQTPGQGLQFLFEYFSETQRNKGNFPGRFSGRQFSNSRSEMNVSTLELGDSALYLCASSISGQGNQPQHFGDGTRLSIL.

The chain has TRBV30 and TRBJ2-7, with TRBD2 as a possible D gene (7 bases). This CDR3 region has 14 residues. The germline gives CDR1 GTSNPN, CDR2 SVGIG (reference sequence). Trimming took 0 bases from V and 3 from J, leaving 12 bases between them. This chain's CDR3 is CAWSVGGANYEQYF. The CDR3 DNA reads as TGTGCCTGGAGTGTGGGGGGGGCCAACTACGAGCAGTACTTC.

The chain's CDR3 is CASTRGDAYEQYF. CDR3 nucleotides: TGCGCCAGCACTCGGGGGGACGCCTACGAGCAGTACTTC. The genes are TRBV5-1 and TRBJ2-7; the match to TRBD2 covers 7 bases. The CDR3 runs 13 residues. Trimming took 6 bases from V and 2 from J; bases not matched to a gene: 5. The germline CDR1 and CDR2 sequences are SGHRS and YFSETQ.

The V and J genes are TRBV14 and TRBJ2-1; the match to TRBD2 covers 12 bases. Looked up from germline, CDR1 is SGHDN and CDR2 is FVKESK. This CDR3 is 17 amino acids long. V gave up 1 base and J gave up 8 bases; unmatched junction bases: 9. CDR3 sequence (DNA): TGTGCCAGCAGCCAAGGAATCGGACTAGCGGGAAACTATGAGCAGTTCTTC. Protein sequence: CASSQGIGLAGNYEQFF.